This TCR beta chain was recovered during a study of blood T cell repertoires in COVID-19. Study information: Nucleic acid was either cDNA or gDNA, and it came from T cells, B-cell-depleted T cells, or PBMCs.

Using immunoSEQ multiplex PCR, the repertoire was profiled, and TCRdb retains in-frame clones only, with some absent. The sample shows some 220,000 clones, 83% of them seen only once. With V trimmed by 4 bases and J by 1 base, 5 bases remained unmatched. The CDR3 totals 15 residues. CDR1 and CDR2 (germline): MDHEN, SYDVKM. The V call is TRBV28, the J call TRBJ1-1; 8 bases are a match to TRBD1. The receptor's source is a woman in her twenties or thirties with COVID-19, enrolled during active disease. Sequencing input: peripheral blood. In DNA, the CDR3 is TGTGCCAGCAGTTGGACAGGGAGGGAGAACACTGAAGCTTTCTTT. It translates to CASSWTGRENTEAFF.